The next 24 T cell receptor beta chains were all read from a single sample in a study of technical replicates of blood from a few donors. The protocol was immunoSEQ multiplex PCR, while the TCRdb copy is restricted to in-frame clones and leaves out a portion. The profile covers under 90,000 clones, with just under 95% appearing a single time and 0.2% to 0.3% taken by the ten largest. The specimen was T cells isolated from PBMCs. The receptors were gathered from a human donor in good health.

The chain joins TRBV5-6 to TRBJ2-7; 9 bases align to TRBD2. The V and J ends lost 0 bases and 3 bases, in that order; junction bases with no gene match: 1. This CDR3 comprises 14 residues. Germline V gene data show CDR1 as SGHDT and CDR2 as YYEEEE. The CDR3 bases are TGTGCCAGCAGCTTGGGGCGGGGGGGCTACGAGCAGTACTTC. Its translation: CASSLGRGGYEQYF. The full variable domain, in which reference TRBV5-6 and TRBJ2-7 provide the parts outside the CDR3, is DAGVTQSPTHLIKTRGQQVTLRCSPKSGHDTVSWYQQALGQGPQFIFQYYEEEERQRGNFPDRFSGHQFPNYSSELNVNALLLGDSALYLCASSLGRGGYEQYFGPGTRLTVT.

This clone was recorded once. The chain is built from TRBV6-6 and TRBJ1-2; 7 bases fit TRBD1. V was clipped by 5 bases and J by 8 bases; unmatched bases: 11. Germline V CDR1 and CDR2: MNHNY, SVGAGI (reference sequence). The CDR3 is 14 residues long. The CDR3 DNA reads TGTGCCAGCAGTGCACCCGACAGGGAGTGGGGCTACACCTTC. Its translation is CASSAPDREWGYTF.

This chain uses TRBV5-4 with TRBJ1-1; no clear D gene. From germline, CDR1 is SGHNT and CDR2 YYREEE (reference sequence). CDR3 length: 16 amino acids. Between the trimmed V and J ends, which lost 3 bases and 1 base, there was a span of 16 bases. In nucleotides, the CDR3 is TGTGCCAGCAGCTCCCGCCTCCGGGTTACGAACACTGAAGCTTTCTTT. It specifies CASSSRLRVTNTEAFF.

The J gene is TRBJ1-5, the V gene TRBV4-1; the match to TRBD1 covers 7 bases. The CDR3 runs to 15 residues. Germline CDR1 MGHRA, CDR2 YSYEKL. Trimming removed 4 bases from V and 6 bases from J; junction bases left unmatched: 9. CDR3 region: CASSLKQGEGQPQHF. In DNA form, the CDR3 reads TGCGCCAGCAGCCTCAAGCAGGGGGAAGGTCAGCCCCAGCATTTT.

The rearrangement links TRBV30 to TRBJ2-7, with 8 bases identical to TRBD1. The V and J ends lost 3 bases and 3 bases, in that order; junction bases with no gene match: 10. CDR1 is GTSNPN and CDR2 is SVGIG in the germline V gene (reference sequence). This CDR3 has 15 amino acids. CDR3 sequence (DNA): TGTGCCTGGAGCGCCGGACAGGGCATTGGCTACGAGCAGTACTTC. This codes for CAWSAGQGIGYEQYF.

V gene TRBV5-6 combines with J gene TRBJ2-7; 7 bases are shared with TRBD1. The CDR3 length is 15 residues. Trimming at V came to 2 bases and at J to 0 bases, leaving 5 bases not matched to a gene. The V gene's germline CDR1 is SGHDT and CDR2 YYEEEE. DNA of the CDR3: TGTGCCAGCAGCTTACAGGGGTCATACTCCTACGAGCAGTACTTC. Its translation is CASSLQGSYSYEQYF.

This clone was picked up one time. The chain has TRBV30 and TRBJ1-4; TRBD1 agrees at 7 bases. Trimming removed 2 bases from V and 4 bases from J; junction bases left unmatched: 7. The CDR3 runs 15 residues. Germline V gene lookup returns CDR1 GTSNPN and CDR2 SVGIG (reference sequence). This chain's CDR3 is CAWSPGDRDNEKLFF. DNA of the CDR3: TGTGCCTGGAGTCCGGGGGACAGAGATAATGAAAAACTGTTTTTT. The full variable domain, with the rest looked up from reference TRBV30 and TRBJ1-4, is SQTIHQWPATLVQPVGSPLSLECTVEGTSNPNLYWYRQAAGRGLQLLFYSVGIGQISSEVPQNLSASRPQDRQFILSSKKLLLSDSGFYLCAWSPGDRDNEKLFFGSGTQLSVL.

This clone was observed a few times. The rearrangement links TRBV7-9 to TRBJ1-2, with TRBD1 as a possible D gene (6 bases). The CDR3 is 14 amino acids. V was clipped by 5 bases and J by 3 bases, with 13 bases between them. Germline CDR1 SEHNR, CDR2 FQNEAQ (reference sequence). This chain's CDR3 is CASSPGDRHYGYTF. The CDR3 nucleotides are TGTGCCAGCAGCCCCGGTGACAGGCACTATGGCTACACCTTC.

The chain is built from TRBV5-1 and TRBJ1-1; 9 bases line up with TRBD1. CDR3 length: 15 amino acids. The junction had 8 bases not matched to a gene; V was cut back by 3 bases and J by 5 bases. The V gene's germline CDR1 is SGHRS and CDR2 YFSETQ. The CDR3 DNA is TGCGCCAGCAGCTATAGACAGGGGGGGAGTACTGAAGCTTTCTTT. Translating gives CASSYRQGGSTEAFF.

The rearrangement uses TRBV9 and TRBJ2-3, with 7 bases lining up with TRBD1. The CDR3 loop spans 15 amino acids. Germline CDR1 reads SGDLS; CDR2 reads YYNGEE. Trimming removed 1 base from V and 4 bases from J; junction bases left unmatched: 6. The CDR3 spells CASSVRGGDPDTQYF. CDR3 nucleotides: TGTGCCAGCAGCGTAAGAGGGGGCGATCCAGATACGCAGTATTTT.

J is TRBJ2-5 and V is TRBV28; TRBD2 aligns across 10 bases. The germline CDR1 and CDR2 sequences are MDHEN and SYDVKM. Unmatched junction bases numbered 12, after V lost 10 bases and J lost 7 bases. The CDR3 consists of 14 residues. CDR3 nucleotides: TGTGCCACTCTCAAGCGGGAGGGCCAACGGACCCAGTACTTC. Its protein is CATLKREGQRTQYF.

This chain uses TRBV10-3 with TRBJ2-5; maybe TRBD2 (6 bases). Trimming cost V 3 bases and J 2 bases, with 10 bases left between them. Germline V lookup: CDR1 ENHRY, CDR2 SYGVKD. CDR3 length equals 14 residues. The CDR3 region has the DNA TGTGCCATCAGTGACGTCGGAGGGCAAGAGACCCAGTACTTC. It encodes CAISDVGGQETQYF.

The chain couples TRBV9 to TRBJ1-5, with a tentative D call TRBD1 (5 bases). V was clipped by 4 bases and J by 3 bases, with 11 bases between them. The CDR3 is 14 amino acids. The germline gives CDR1 SGDLS, CDR2 YYNGEE. The CDR3 region has the DNA TGTGCCAGCAGCTTGGGACTTTTCAATCAGCCCCAGCATTTT. Translation: CASSLGLFNQPQHF.

This clone came up once. This chain connects TRBV6-1 to TRBJ1-4; 10 bases fit TRBD1. CDR1 and CDR2 (germline): MNHNS, SASEGT. Trimming at V came to 6 bases and at J to 6 bases, leaving 7 bases not matched to a gene. This CDR3 is built from 15 residues. The CDR3 region is CASSVTGTGDEKLFF. The CDR3, as DNA: TGTGCCAGCAGCGTAACCGGGACAGGGGATGAAAAACTGTTTTTT.

CDR3 DNA: TGCGCCAGCAGCTTAGAGGATGGCTACACCTTC. The encoded protein is CASSLEDGYTF. The rearrangement links TRBV5-1 to TRBJ1-2; D unresolved. Germline V gives CDR1 SGHRS, CDR2 YFSETQ. The CDR3 spans 11 residues. The ends were cut back, 2 bases at V and 6 bases at J, with 5 bases in the middle.

V is TRBV10-2 and J is TRBJ1-2, with D hard to call. Germline V gene sequence: CDR1 WSHSY, CDR2 SAAADI. This CDR3 has 13 amino acids. V lost 7 bases to trimming and J lost 7 bases, with 16 bases between them. In nucleotides, the CDR3 is TGCGCCAGCACGGGTGGACGGAGCGGTGGCTACACCTTC. Translation: CASTGGRSGGYTF.

The chain couples TRBV28 to TRBJ2-5; TRBD2 might be the D (5 bases). V gave up 9 bases and J gave up 6 bases, with 11 bases separating them. Germline CDR1 MDHEN, CDR2 SYDVKM. The CDR3 is made up of 11 amino acids. Written as DNA, the CDR3 is TGTGCCAGGGGAGTTCGCCAGACCCAGTACTTC. Translated, it gives CARGVRQTQYF.

V and J are TRBV2 and TRBJ2-7; 8 nucleotides agree with TRBD1. The CDR3 has 12 amino acids. Unmatched junction bases numbered 6, after V lost 9 bases and J lost 5 bases. Germline V lookup: CDR1 SNHLY, CDR2 FYNNEI. In DNA form, the CDR3 reads TGTGCCAGTTCGGACAGGGCTCACGAGCAGTACTTC. Translating gives CASSDRAHEQYF.

V gene TRBV7-6 combines with J gene TRBJ1-1, with TRBD1 identical over 8 bases. CDR1 SGHVS and CDR2 FNYEAQ come from the germline V gene. With 5 bases clipped from V and 8 bases from J, the junction kept 7 bases outside the gene matches. The CDR3 is 13 amino acids. In nucleotides, the CDR3 is TGTGCCAGCAGCCTAGGGGGGGACAGGGAAGCTTTCTTT. Its protein is CASSLGGDREAFF.

J is TRBJ1-2 and V is TRBV18; TRBD1 matches 8 bases. CDR3 length: 15 residues. Germline CDR1 and CDR2: KGHSH and LQKENI. With 3 bases clipped from V and 7 bases from J, the junction kept 10 bases outside the gene matches. The CDR3 DNA reads as TGTGCCAGCTCACCCCAGTCCAGGGGGCAGCGTGGCTACACCTTC. This sequence encodes CASSPQSRGQRGYTF. Complete variable domain (other parts from reference TRBV18 and TRBJ1-2): NAGVMQNPRHLVRRRGQEARLRCSPMKGHSHVYWYRQLPEEGLKFMVYLQKENIIDESGMPKERFSAEFPKEGPSILRIQQVVRGDSAAYFCASSPQSRGQRGYTFGSGTRLTVV.

The V and J genes are TRBV30 and TRBJ1-1; D is undetermined. V lost 4 bases and J lost 0, with 3 bases in between. Looked up from germline, CDR1 is GTSNPN and CDR2 is SVGIG (reference sequence). The CDR3 is made up of 11 amino acids. The CDR3: CAWTVNTEAFF. CDR3 DNA: TGTGCCTGGACAGTGAACACTGAAGCTTTCTTT.

This clone has just one count. This chain links TRBV4-2 with TRBJ2-3, with 8 bases matching TRBD2. There are 18 residues in the CDR3. J gave up 3 bases and V 1 base, and 12 bases lay outside the gene matches. Germline V gives CDR1 LGHNA, CDR2 YNFKEQ. The CDR3 DNA is TGTGCCAGCAGCCAAGCAGGGAGCGGGAGAAGCGGGACAGATACGCAGTATTTT. This gives the protein CASSQAGSGRSGTDTQYF.

The chain couples TRBV10-3 to TRBJ1-1, with D tentatively TRBD1 (6 bases). From germline, CDR1 is ENHRY and CDR2 SYGVKD. The CDR3 has 14 residues. Deletions cut 4 bases from V and 1 base from J, with 10 bases between. CDR3 nucleotides: TGTGCCATCAGTGTAAACAGGGAGAACACTGAAGCTTTCTTT. This sequence encodes CAISVNRENTEAFF.

The V gene is TRBV15, the J gene TRBJ1-5; TRBD1 aligns across 8 bases. The CDR3 runs 16 residues. Germline CDR1 LNHNV, CDR2 YYDKDF (reference sequence). V dropped 0 bases and J dropped 3; count of bases not matched to a gene: 4. In nucleotides, the CDR3 is TGTGCCACCAGCAGAGATGACAGGGGAAACAATCAGCCCCAGCATTTT. This translates into CATSRDDRGNNQPQHF.